What follows is one TCR beta chain and its context. The identical CDR3 is also encoded by other nucleotide sequences in the sample. Participants were aged about 18 to 89 years from around 26 US areas. This record comes from a study of blood T cell repertoires in COVID-19. This table comes from immunoSEQ multiplex PCR, and its TCRdb copy is limited to in-frame clones, with some not included. The table shows 300,000 or so clones, with over 85% occurring only once. Germline loops: CDR1 LGHDT, CDR2 YNNKEL (reference sequence). V gave up 0 bases and J gave up 2 bases, with 8 bases separating them. The CDR3 extends over 14 amino acids.

The receptor was isolated from a woman between 45 and 65 years old who had been exposed to COVID-19. The chain recombines TRBV3-1 (or the pseudogene TRBV3-2) with TRBJ2-7; D gene unclear. Source material: PBMCs or T cells enriched from blood (not recorded which). CDR3 in amino acids: CASSQDSATYEQYF. The DNA of the CDR3 is TGTGCCAGCAGCCAAGATTCAGCGACCTACGAGCAGTACTTC.